This note documents a single TCR beta chain sequence. Its antigen remains unidentified. Locally advanced or metastatic urothelial carcinoma affected all patients. CDR1 LNHDA and CDR2 SQIVND come from the germline V gene (reference sequence). CDR3 length: 15 amino acids. The ends were cut back, 5 bases at V and 4 bases at J, with 12 bases in the middle. The data are from a study of PD-L1 blockade in urothelial cancer. For the study at large: The analyses of blood took place 3 weeks (second dose) and 6 weeks after treatment start. Regarding the study as a whole: Durable benefit was linked to greater 3-week expansion of tumor-associated blood clones.

Profiling relied on immunoSEQ multiplex PCR, and the TCRdb table lists in-frame clones only, not all of them. The data show more than 45,000 clones, over 75% seen once. The specimen comprised PBMCs, sampled around atezolizumab (anti-PD-L1) treatment. The TCR was taken from a man aged 70 or older with urothelial cancer. This chain connects TRBV19 to TRBJ2-6; D is uncertain. The DNA of the CDR3 is TGTGCCAGTAGTTTACAGCTTGCGGGGGCCAACGTCCTGACTTTC. Protein sequence: CASSLQLAGANVLTF.